These 27 T cell receptor beta chains share one sample of origin, sequenced in a study of a mutant IDH1 vaccine in newly diagnosed glioma (dated by TCRdb to the early 2020s). The method was the immunoSEQ multiplex PCR assay. TCRdb stores this immuneACCESS table with in-frame sequences only. Part of the clones is absent; in the studies checked, under half of the shortfall reflects unresolved V genes, and no reason is known for the rest. The sample table records under 90,000 clones; about four fifths of these occur just once. The ten biggest clones cover more than 8% of the sample. The time point tag for this specimen amounts to: baseline, week 1 (first vaccination visit). The sample's treatment or condition label, decoded: pre-vaccination baseline after standard-of-care therapy. Sequences were derived from PBMCs, sampled from a glioma patient treated with radiotherapy, temozolomide or both. The source is a man between 45 and 60 years old with glioma.

As DNA, the CDR3 is TGCAGTGCAGGTGACAGGGTTGGCGAGCAGTACTTC. Encoded protein: CSAGDRVGEQYF. This chain connects TRBV29-1 to TRBJ2-7; 7 nucleotides align to TRBD1. CDR3 length equals 12 residues. Looked up from germline, CDR1 is SQVTM and CDR2 is ANQGSEA.

The chain links TRBV19 to TRBJ2-4; no clear D. Germline V gene sequence: CDR1 LNHDA, CDR2 SQIVND (reference sequence). The CDR3 is 15 amino acids. Trimming pared 7 bases from V and 0 bases from J, leaving 13 bases between. The chain's CDR3 is CASMGTQLAKNIQYF. As DNA, the CDR3 is TGTGCCAGTATGGGCACACAACTAGCCAAAAACATTCAGTACTTC.

This sequence joins TRBV30 and TRBJ1-2, with TRBD1 as a possible D gene (5 bases). V was pared by 0 bases and J by 8 bases, with 22 bases between. The germline CDR1 and CDR2 sequences are GTSNPN and SVGIG (reference sequence). The CDR3 loop spans 16 amino acids. The DNA of the CDR3 is TGTGCCTGGAGTGTTGTCATGGGGCGCGGCAGAGACGGCTACACCTTC. Protein sequence: CAWSVVMGRGRDGYTF.

The CDR3 sequence is CASSYGRGRNTEAFF. The CDR3 coding sequence is TGTGCCAGCAGTTACGGTAGGGGGAGGAACACTGAAGCTTTCTTT. The rearrangement uses TRBV6-6 and TRBJ1-1, with D tentatively TRBD1 (6 bases). Germline lookup yields CDR1 MNHNY and CDR2 SVGAGI (reference sequence). V lost 2 bases to trimming and J lost 1 base, with 11 bases between them. This CDR3 has 15 residues.

This chain joins TRBV19 and TRBJ1-1; no firm D call. CDR1 and CDR2 (germline): LNHDA, SQIVND (reference sequence). Trimming pared 2 bases from V and 0 bases from J, leaving 7 bases between. The CDR3 consists of 14 residues. CDR3 sequence (DNA): TGTGCCAGTAGTATAAAGGGAATGAACACTGAAGCTTTCTTT. This gives the protein CASSIKGMNTEAFF.

V and J are TRBV30 and TRBJ1-6; maybe TRBD1 (5 bases). The CDR3 contains 13 residues. The V gene's germline CDR1 is GTSNPN and CDR2 SVGIG (reference sequence). Trimming left V 8 bases short and J 9 bases short, with 17 bases between. CDR3 DNA sequence: TGTGCCCTGGAGGCCATTAGGGGTTCACCCCTCCACTTT. Its translation is CALEAIRGSPLHF.

The chain couples TRBV5-6 to TRBJ2-5; no firm D call. Germline V gives CDR1 SGHDT, CDR2 YYEEEE. The CDR3 is 16 residues long. Trimming took 0 bases from V and 2 from J, leaving 14 bases between them. CDR3 loop: CASSLGAENKQETQYF. The CDR3 bases are TGTGCCAGCAGCTTGGGGGCGGAGAACAAACAAGAGACCCAGTACTTC. The variable domain in full, with the rest retrieved from reference TRBV5-6 and TRBJ2-5, is DAGVTQSPTHLIKTRGQQVTLRCSPKSGHDTVSWYQQALGQGPQFIFQYYEEEERQRGNFPDRFSGHQFPNYSSELNVNALLLGDSALYLCASSLGAENKQETQYFGPGTRLLVL.

The chain couples TRBV2 to TRBJ1-4; D remains ambiguous. V was clipped by 11 bases and J by 5 bases, with 15 bases between them. The CDR3 spans 13 residues. Germline CDR1 SNHLY, CDR2 FYNNEI. CDR3 nucleotide sequence: TGTGCCGGATCCATGGGGAGAAATGAAAAACTGTTTTTT. Translated: CAGSMGRNEKLFF.

The chain recombines TRBV5-6 with TRBJ2-7, with TRBD1 matching 9 bases. Trimming removed 3 bases from V and 4 bases from J; junction bases left unmatched: 2. From germline, CDR1 is SGHDT and CDR2 YYEEEE. This CDR3 comprises 13 residues. The CDR3 nucleotides read TGTGCCAGCAGCTCGGGACAGGGTTACGAGCAGTACTTC. This translates into CASSSGQGYEQYF.

The gene calls are TRBV6-1 and TRBJ2-7; D is ambiguous. This CDR3 has 11 amino acids. V shed 7 bases and J shed 3 bases, with 7 bases lying between them. Germline CDR1 is MNHNS and CDR2 is SASEGT. The CDR3 is CASNLYYEQYF. Here the CDR3 DNA reads TGTGCCAGCAACCTATACTACGAGCAGTACTTC.

The chain employs TRBV5-1 and TRBJ2-7; unclear D gene. Germline V gene lookup returns CDR1 SGHRS and CDR2 YFSETQ. This CDR3 is built from 14 residues. The V end was cut by 4 bases, the J end by 6 bases, with 17 bases between. Here the CDR3 DNA reads TGCGCCAGCAGCCAAAACTCCTTCACGGCCGAGCAGTACTTC. This codes for CASSQNSFTAEQYF. Complete variable domain (other parts from reference TRBV5-1 and TRBJ2-7): KAGVTQTPRYLIKTRGQQVTLSCSPISGHRSVSWYQQTPGQGLQFLFEYFSETQRNKGNFPGRFSGRQFSNSRSEMNVSTLELGDSALYLCASSQNSFTAEQYFGPGTRLTVT.

V is TRBV13 and J is TRBJ2-7; TRBD2 is a possible D gene (5 bases). The CDR3 has 13 residues. The V and J ends lost 2 bases and 4 bases respectively, with 9 bases between them. Germline loops: CDR1 PRHDT, CDR2 FYEKMQ (reference sequence). The CDR3 region is CASSLRTAYEQYF. The CDR3 region has the DNA TGTGCCAGCAGCTTAAGGACTGCTTACGAGCAGTACTTC.

There are a few counts of this clone. The V gene is TRBV15, the J gene TRBJ1-1; 7 bases are a match to TRBD1. Germline-derived CDR1 and CDR2 are LNHNV and YYDKDF (reference sequence). V shed 2 bases, J shed 3 bases, and the junction held 9 bases outside the gene matches. The CDR3 contains 16 residues. The CDR3 DNA reads TGTGCCACCAGCAGACCGAGGACAGGCGGAGACACTGAAGCTTTCTTT. This codes for CATSRPRTGGDTEAFF.

The sample holds a few counts of this clone. This chain connects TRBV30 to TRBJ1-2; D possibly corresponds to TRBD1 (6 bases). Germline values: CDR1 GTSNPN, CDR2 SVGIG (reference sequence). The CDR3 consists of 13 residues. Trimming removed 5 bases from V and 4 bases from J, with 14 bases in between. CDR3 amino acids: CAWGLGAGYGYTF. CDR3 bases: TGTGCCTGGGGGTTGGGGGCCGGCTATGGCTACACCTTC.

This clone has a handful of counts. The rearrangement joins TRBV9 to TRBJ1-3; no clear D. Germline CDR1 is SGDLS and CDR2 is YYNGEE. This CDR3 comprises 14 residues. Trimming took off 0 bases at V and 8 bases at J, with 12 bases between the two ends. CDR3 bases: TGTGCCAGCAGCGTAGGAGCCGGGATGTACACCATATATTTT. It yields the protein CASSVGAGMYTIYF. Filled out from reference TRBV9 and TRBJ1-3, the complete variable domain reads DSGVTQTPKHLITATGQRVTLRCSPRSGDLSVYWYQQSLDQGLQFLIQYYNGEERAKGNILERFSAQQFPDLHSELNLSSLELGDSALYFCASSVGAGMYTIYFGEGSWLTVV.

V and J are TRBV4-3 and TRBJ2-3; D remains unclear. Germline V gene lookup returns CDR1 LGHNA and CDR2 YSLEER. The germline V and J ends were trimmed by 1 base and 0 bases, with 8 bases remaining between them. The CDR3 sequence is 15 residues long. The CDR3, as DNA: TGCGCCAGCAGCCAAGCCTGGGGTAGCACAGATACGCAGTATTTT. It specifies CASSQAWGSTDTQYF.

This chain links TRBV27 with TRBJ2-1; possible D gene TRBD1, 6 bases. CDR1 is MNHEY, CDR2 SMNVEV, per germline (reference sequence). CDR3 length equals 13 residues. V lost 5 bases to trimming and J lost 15 bases, with 20 bases between them. CDR3 coding DNA: TGTGCCAGCAGTCCAGAGGGGGTCACTTGGCGGTTCTTC. The encoded protein is CASSPEGVTWRFF.

This clone came up once. The V gene is TRBV7-2, the J gene TRBJ1-1, with D unclear. V was shortened by 1 base and J by 5 bases, with 11 bases between the two germline ends. This CDR3 is 14 amino acids long. In germline, CDR1 is SGHTA, CDR2 FQGNSA. In nucleotides, the CDR3 is TGTGCCAGCAGCTTAGGGGGAGGAAGGACTGAAGCTTTCTTT. This sequence encodes CASSLGGGRTEAFF.

The rearrangement links TRBV2 to TRBJ2-1, with 10 bases lining up with TRBD1. The CDR3 consists of 15 residues. V was clipped by 6 bases and J by 4 bases; unmatched bases: 6. Per the germline V gene, CDR1 is SNHLY and CDR2 is FYNNEI. CDR3 sequence reads: CASRTGTGVYNEQFF. In nucleotides, the CDR3 is TGTGCCAGCAGGACCGGGACAGGGGTATACAATGAGCAGTTCTTC.

This clone was detected a few times. The rearrangement uses TRBV29-1 and TRBJ1-1, with D tentatively TRBD1 (6 bases). V was cut by 4 bases and J by 0 bases, with 9 bases left in between. The CDR3 is 13 amino acids. Germline values: CDR1 SQVTM, CDR2 ANQGSEA. The CDR3 sequence is CSVVGQLNTEAFF. The CDR3 nucleotides read TGCAGCGTTGTAGGACAGTTGAACACTGAAGCTTTCTTT.

The CDR3 nucleotides are TGTGCCAGCAGCCGCCCCCAGGGAGGGTGGGATGGCTACACCTTC. Translated: CASSRPQGGWDGYTF. The chain uses TRBV13 and TRBJ1-2; a possible D gene is TRBD1 (5 bases). The CDR3 is made up of 15 amino acids. Deletions cut 5 bases from V and 6 bases from J, with 19 bases between. The germline V gene has CDR1 PRHDT and CDR2 FYEKMQ (reference sequence). Drawing the rest from reference TRBV13 and TRBJ1-2, the complete variable domain is AAGVIQSPRHLIKEKRETATLKCYPIPRHDTVYWYQQGPGQDPQFLISFYEKMQSDKGSIPDRFSAQQFSDYHSELNMSSLELGDSALYFCASSRPQGGWDGYTFGSGTRLTVV.

This chain links TRBV11-2 with TRBJ2-7; unclear D gene. There are 12 residues in the CDR3. Germline V CDR1 and CDR2: SGHAT, FQNNGV. V shed 5 bases and J shed 3 bases, with 8 bases lying between them. CDR3 sequence (DNA): TGTGCCAGCAGCCCCGACTTCTACGAGCAGTACTTC. This sequence encodes CASSPDFYEQYF.

The genes are TRBV6-1 and TRBJ1-5; no clear D gene. The V gene's germline CDR1 is MNHNS and CDR2 SASEGT. The CDR3 totals 11 residues. V dropped 5 bases and J dropped 4 bases, with 3 bases sitting between them. CDR3 bases: TGTGCCAGCAGTACAAATCAGCCCCAGCATTTT. Translation gives CASSTNQPQHF.

The rearrangement uses TRBV27 and TRBJ1-2; 7 bases match TRBD1. After removal of 5 bases from V and 4 bases from J, the junction contained 4 bases not matched to a gene. CDR1 is MNHEY and CDR2 is SMNVEV in the germline V gene (reference sequence). This CDR3 is 13 amino acids long. This CDR3 is CASSLGQTYGYTF. The CDR3 coding sequence is TGTGCCAGCAGTCTGGGACAGACCTATGGCTACACCTTC.

V and J are TRBV30 and TRBJ1-5, with a possible D match to TRBD1 (6 bases). The germline gives CDR1 GTSNPN, CDR2 SVGIG (reference sequence). The CDR3 has 13 amino acids. The V end lost 3 bases, the J end lost 6 bases, and 12 bases lay between the germline ends. CDR3 bases: TGTGCCTGGAGCCCAAACAGGGCTCAGCCCCAGCATTTT. Translating it yields CAWSPNRAQPQHF. Full variable domain (rest looked up from reference TRBV30 and TRBJ1-5): SQTIHQWPATLVQPVGSPLSLECTVEGTSNPNLYWYRQAAGRGLQLLFYSVGIGQISSEVPQNLSASRPQDRQFILSSKKLLLSDSGFYLCAWSPNRAQPQHFGDGTRLSIL.

The J gene is TRBJ2-2, the V gene TRBV5-4; the D is unclear. The CDR3 covers 15 residues. V lost 0 bases and J 3 bases, leaving 9 bases between the germline ends. The V gene's germline CDR1 is SGHNT and CDR2 YYREEE (reference sequence). The CDR3 nucleotides read TGTGCCAGCAGCTTGGTGGTACGGGACACCGGGGAGCTGTTTTTT. It translates to CASSLVVRDTGELFF.

The chain uses TRBV6-5 and TRBJ2-7; 8 nucleotides agree with TRBD1. J gave up 6 bases and V 6 bases, and 7 bases lay outside the gene matches. The CDR3 extends over 13 amino acids. Germline CDR1 is MNHEY and CDR2 is SVGAGI. CDR3 nucleotide sequence: TGTGCCAGCAGGCGCGGACAGGGAGGCGAGCAGTACTTC. This encodes CASRRGQGGEQYF.